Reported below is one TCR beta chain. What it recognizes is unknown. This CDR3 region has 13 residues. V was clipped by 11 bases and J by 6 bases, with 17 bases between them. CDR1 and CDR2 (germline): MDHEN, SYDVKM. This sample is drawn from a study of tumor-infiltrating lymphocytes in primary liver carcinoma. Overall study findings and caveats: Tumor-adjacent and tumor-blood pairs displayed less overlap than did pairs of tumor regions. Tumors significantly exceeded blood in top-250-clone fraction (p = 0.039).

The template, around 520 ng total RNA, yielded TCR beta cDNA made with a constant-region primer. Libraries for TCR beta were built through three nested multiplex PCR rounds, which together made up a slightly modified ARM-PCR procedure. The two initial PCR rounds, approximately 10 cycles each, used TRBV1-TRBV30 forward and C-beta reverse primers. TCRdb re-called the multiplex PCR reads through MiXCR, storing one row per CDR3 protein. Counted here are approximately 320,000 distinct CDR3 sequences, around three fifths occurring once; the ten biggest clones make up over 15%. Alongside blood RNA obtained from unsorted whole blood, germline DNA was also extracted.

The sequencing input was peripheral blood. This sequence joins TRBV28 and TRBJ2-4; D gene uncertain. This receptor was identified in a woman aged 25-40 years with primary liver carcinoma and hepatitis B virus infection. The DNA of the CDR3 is TGTGCCTACAGTTTACCTGGGGTAAACATTCAGTACTTC. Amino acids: CAYSLPGVNIQYF.